This TCR beta chain appears in the sequencing data of a study of blood T cell repertoires in COVID-19. Study details: Sample material is recorded as cDNA or gDNA derived from T cells, B-cell-depleted T cells, or PBMCs.

Cohorts were based on clinical histories the participants reported. The recovered donors of Cohort 3 showed two negative PCRs, clearance, or symptom resolution. V gave up 3 bases and J gave up 5 bases; unmatched junction bases: 5. There are 15 residues in the CDR3. Germline values: CDR1 LNHDA, CDR2 SQIVND (reference sequence). Per the study methods: Reference gene primer amplification yielded estimated nucleated cell counts. Libraries were prepared by immunoSEQ multiplex PCR; TCRdb keeps only in-frame clonotypes and omits some of them. That table gives V, J and clone size, and the DNA gave D and trimming. This sample has about 320,000 clones, with around 84% found just once.

The TCR comes from a woman younger than 30 who had recovered from COVID-19. Sequenced input: PBMCs or T cells enriched from blood (not recorded which). The V gene is TRBV19, the J gene TRBJ1-5; 9 bases align to TRBD1. The CDR3 here is CASSIPGQGHQPQHF. Here the CDR3 DNA reads TGTGCCAGTAGTATCCCGGGACAGGGCCATCAGCCCCAGCATTTT. Variable domain in full (rest from reference TRBV19 and TRBJ1-5): DGGITQSPKYLFRKEGQNVTLSCEQNLNHDAMYWYRQDPGQGLRLIYYSQIVNDFQKGDIAEGYSVSREKKESFPLTVTSAQKNPTAFYLCASSIPGQGHQPQHFGDGTRLSIL.